This is a list of T cell receptor beta chains from one sample in a study of technical replicates of blood from a few donors. The method was immunoSEQ multiplex PCR; TCRdb's version includes in-frame clones alone and lacks a portion of them. The repertoire holds 95,000 to 100,000 clones, with roughly 95% as singletons. Sequences were obtained from T cells isolated from PBMCs. Receptors were obtained from a human donor in good health. Each CDR3 is given with its conserved first and last residue.

TRBV7-9	TRBJ1-5	CASSLAPAQGYSNQPQHF
TRBV4-1	TRBJ2-1	CASSIIYGTSDEQFF
TRBV4-1	TRBJ2-2	CASSQDEQVTGELFF
TRBV28	TRBJ2-2	CASSPVGRAGELFF
TRBV18	TRBJ2-3	CASSPRPETTDTQYF
TRBV7-3	TRBJ2-1	CASSLTAGTYNEQFF
TRBV18	TRBJ1-1	CASSLVGGTEAFF
TRBV5-1	TRBJ2-5	CASSMAGADQETQYF
TRBV2	TRBJ2-7	CAITAGTTNF
TRBV14	TRBJ2-1	CASSQGSSYNEQFF
TRBV9	TRBJ2-7	CASSALAGGYEQYF
TRBV11-2	TRBJ2-1	CASSLRTGEGNEQFF
TRBV28	TRBJ2-7	CASSLPGQGYEQYF
TRBV6-5	TRBJ2-7	CASNSHRGAYEQYF
TRBV4-2	TRBJ2-3	CASSPGLAGGPTDTQYF
TRBV13	TRBJ2-7	CASSRGQVPYYEQYF
TRBV14	TRBJ2-1	CASSHFNEQFF
TRBV28	TRBJ2-1	CASRTLAGGYNEQFF
TRBV6-1	TRBJ1-5	CASSELPGLSNQPQHF
TRBV14	TRBJ2-7	CASSDSTGALTYEQYF
TRBV7-2	TRBJ2-1	CASSLEGSGRNEQFF
TRBV6-5	TRBJ2-7	CATGQVTYEQYF
TRBV5-1	TRBJ1-4	CASSLYFGGEGEKLFF
TRBV9	TRBJ2-5	CASSVGGVTETQYF
TRBV7-8	TRBJ2-5	CASSLALGSGQYF
TRBV13	TRBJ2-7	CASSLGQASYEQYF
TRBV4-1	TRBJ2-1	CASSQASFRYNEQFF
TRBV11-2	TRBJ2-5	CASLWLTGSSETQYF
TRBV18	TRBJ2-1	CASSGVGSSYNEQFF
TRBV18	TRBJ2-7	CASSPEQVYYEQYF
TRBV18	TRBJ2-3	CASSRQTSGTDTQYF
TRBV6-1	TRBJ2-1	CASRITTGGGREQFF
TRBV7-8	TRBJ1-1	CASSLATGLGTEAFF
TRBV10-3	TRBJ1-5	CAISEGQYSNQPQHF
TRBV19	TRBJ2-5	CASSIGRGETQYF
TRBV19	TRBJ2-1	CASSIYRVRTEQFF
TRBV6-5	TRBJ1-2	CASSYDRGNYGYTF
TRBV27	TRBJ2-7	CASSLFGPSGSNEQYF
TRBV2	TRBJ2-3	CASSKEAGRGDTQYF
TRBV6-1	TRBJ1-2	CASREAGHLLRGYTF
TRBV30	TRBJ1-2	CAWSGKRVSF
TRBV4-1	TRBJ2-7	CASSPDRGSYEQYF
TRBV27	TRBJ2-7	CASSLTPLQFNEQYF
TRBV29-1	TRBJ1-2	CSVEGPRGYGYTF
TRBV7-9	TRBJ2-7	CASSLAGRKDEQYF
TRBV27	TRBJ2-4	CASSHRDRGLAKNIQYF
TRBV11-2	TRBJ2-7	CASSRMSVGEQYF
TRBV25-1	TRBJ2-3	CASSGYEHTQYF
TRBV19	TRBJ2-7	CASSQKGVSSYEQYF
TRBV19	TRBJ2-3	CASSIADRGSLDTQYF
TRBV28	TRBJ1-5	CASSTGGGQPQHF
TRBV2	TRBJ2-7	CASSPRSGTYEQYF
TRBV4-2	TRBJ1-2	CASSQGQGRGYTF